The source of this TCR beta chain is a study of blood T cell repertoires in COVID-19. Across the study: T cells, B-cell-depleted T cells, or PBMCs provided the cDNA or gDNA that served as material.

There are 15 residues in the CDR3. After removal of 5 bases from V and 1 base from J, the junction contained 6 bases not matched to a gene. Looked up from germline, CDR1 is MNHNY and CDR2 is SVGAGI (reference sequence). Authors' methods: Estimation of nucleated cell counts was performed using reference gene primer amplification. Sequencing used immunoSEQ multiplex PCR; TCRdb keeps in-frame clones, though not all of them. V and J calls and clone size are given by that table; D and trimming were obtained from the DNA. Among around 100,000 clones, around 81% were seen once, and the ten largest hold approximately 6.8%.

Sequencing used peripheral blood. The chain employs TRBV6-6 and TRBJ2-7; 9 bases match TRBD1. This sequence was found in a man between 60 and 75 years old with acute or convalescent COVID-19. CDR3 amino acids: CASSKPGQGSYEQYF. For the CDR3, the DNA is TGTGCCAGCAGTAAACCGGGACAGGGTTCCTACGAGCAGTACTTC.